One sample yielded the 16 T cell receptor beta chains listed below, sequenced in a study of T cells after yellow fever vaccination. TCRdb recomputed calls from the 5' RACE reads with MiXCR, one row per CDR3 protein. The sample holds fewer than 450,000 distinct CDR3 sequences, roughly 8.4% seen once. This specimen was PBMCs, taken about 41 days after the first yellow fever vaccination. These receptors all stem from a man younger than 35 who received the YFV17D yellow fever vaccine.

Regarding this clonotype: This sequence may be a read error, since a much larger clone differs from it by one base. V and J are TRBV20-1 and TRBJ2-3; the match to TRBD2 covers 10 bases. This CDR3 has 16 residues. CDR1 is DFQATT and CDR2 is SNEGSKA in the germline V gene (reference sequence). The CDR3, as DNA: TGCTGTGCTAAGGCTAGCGGGGGCGCCAGCACAGATACGCAGTATTTT. This gives the protein CCAKASGGASTDTQYF.

V usage is TRBV20-1 and J usage is TRBJ1-1; no clear D. Germline V gene data show CDR1 as DFQATT and CDR2 as SNEGSKA (reference sequence). This CDR3 is built from 8 residues. Here the CDR3 reads CANTEAFF. CDR3 DNA: TGCGCGAACACTGAAGCTTTCTTT.

This chain uses TRBV6-1 with TRBJ2-7; 7 nucleotides line up with TRBD2. V shed 0 bases and J 7 bases; nucleotides not matched to a gene: 12. The CDR3 runs 16 residues. CDR1 and CDR2 from the germline V gene are MNHNS and SASEGT. The CDR3 loop reads CASSEAGSGVGLEQYF. DNA for the CDR3: TGTGCCAGCAGTGAAGCGGGAAGCGGGGTGGGTCTGGAGCAGTACTTC.

This clonotype was observed a few times. The rearrangement uses TRBV3-1 and TRBJ1-6; D not resolved. Per germline, CDR1 LGHDT and CDR2 YNNKEL (reference sequence). The CDR3 loop spans 13 amino acids. Trimming stripped 4 bases from V and 11 bases from J, with 12 bases between. CDR3 sequence (DNA): TGTGCCAGCAGCCCTGGTTTCGAGGCACCCCTCCACTTT. It codes for CASSPGFEAPLHF.

This clonotype came up a few times. The CDR3 DNA reads TGCAGTGCTAGTGGCGGGGGACGGGAGACCCAGTACTTC. Protein: CSASGGGRETQYF. V and J are TRBV20-1 and TRBJ2-5; 7 bases match TRBD2. J was trimmed by 5 bases and V by 3 bases; bases with no gene match: 6. The CDR3 spans 13 residues. Germline CDR1 and CDR2: DFQATT and SNEGSKA (reference sequence).

In this sample, this clonotype turned up a few times. The rearrangement uses TRBV12-3 or TRBV12-4 and TRBJ2-2, with a weak D call TRBD1 (6 bases). This CDR3 comprises 15 residues. The V and J ends lost 6 bases and 1 base respectively, with 12 bases between them. CDR3 nucleotide sequence: TGTGCCAGCAGGCTCGGGACATTGAACACCGGGGAGCTGTTTTTT. This translates into CASRLGTLNTGELFF.

Concerning this clonotype: The junction shows a germline mismatch at one end, possibly a read error. The chain recombines TRBV3-1 with TRBJ2-3, with 12 bases lining up with TRBD2. The germline gives CDR1 LGHDT, CDR2 YNNKEL (reference sequence). This CDR3 comprises 17 residues. The CDR3 coding sequence is TGTGCCTGCAGCCAAGGACTAGCGGGGATAAGCACAGATACGCAGTATTTT. Residues: CACSQGLAGISTDTQYF.

This clonotype was observed once. The chain carries TRBV7-2 and TRBJ1-6; 8 nucleotides align to TRBD1. The CDR3 length is 15 residues. Losses at the gene ends were 6 bases for V and 6 bases for J; bases not matched to a gene: 7. Germline V gene sequence: CDR1 SGHTA, CDR2 FQGNSA. CDR3 loop: CASRESQGVNSPLHF. As DNA, the CDR3 is TGTGCCAGCAGGGAATCACAGGGGGTTAATTCACCCCTCCACTTT.

This clonotype was seen only a few times. This chain links TRBV28 with TRBJ2-3; a possible D gene is TRBD1 (5 bases). The CDR3 extends over 15 amino acids. V was clipped by 7 bases and J by 1 base, with 15 bases between them. Germline V gene sequence: CDR1 MDHEN, CDR2 SYDVKM. The CDR3 sequence is CASNRADRRTDTQYF. The DNA of the CDR3 is TGTGCCAGCAACCGTGCCGACAGACGCACAGATACGCAGTATTTT.

The chain employs TRBV7-9 and TRBJ2-1, with D perhaps being TRBD1 or TRBD2 (5 bases each). V lost 1 base, J lost 5 bases, and 12 bases lay in between. The length of the CDR3 is 15 residues. Germline V lookup: CDR1 SEHNR, CDR2 FQNEAQ (reference sequence). The CDR3 reads CASSLGGPYHNEQFF. CDR3 bases: TGTGCCAGCAGCTTAGGGGGACCTTACCACAATGAGCAGTTCTTC.

The sample holds a few counts of this clonotype. V usage is TRBV6-1 and J usage is TRBJ2-3; the D gene is possibly TRBD2 (6 bases). Trimming removed 7 bases at V and 8 bases at J, with 22 bases between. The CDR3 has 15 amino acids. Per germline, CDR1 MNHNS and CDR2 SASEGT. The CDR3 sequence: CASTTRTPSGGTQYF. The CDR3 DNA follows: TGTGCCAGCACTACCCGGACGCCCTCCGGGGGTACGCAGTATTTT.

This clonotype was counted between two and nine times. The rearrangement links TRBV12-3 or TRBV12-4 to TRBJ2-5; no reliable D call. The CDR3 length is 13 residues. The V end was cut by 7 bases, the J end by 4 bases, with 13 bases between. CDR3 residues: CASTLMELETQYF. For the CDR3, the DNA is TGTGCCAGCACTCTCATGGAGTTAGAGACCCAGTACTTC.

This clonotype was recorded a few times. The chain carries TRBV5-1 and TRBJ2-3, with D unclear. The CDR3 is made up of 16 amino acids. V was shortened by 0 bases and J by 4 bases, with 15 bases between the two germline ends. In germline, CDR1 is SGHRS, CDR2 YFSETQ. Here the CDR3 reads CASSLALAGPPDTQYF. CDR3 nucleotides: TGCGCCAGCAGCTTGGCCTTGGCAGGACCCCCAGATACGCAGTATTTT.

This clonotype was counted only a few times. The genes are TRBV18 and TRBJ2-7; D gene unclear. Looked up from germline, CDR1 is KGHSH and CDR2 is LQKENI. The V end was cut by 6 bases, the J end by 4 bases, with 13 bases between. The CDR3 runs to 13 residues. The CDR3 region is CASSLVERYEQYV. DNA for the CDR3: TGTGCCAGCTCCCTCGTGGAGCGTTACGAGCAGTACGTC.

The sample holds many counts of this clonotype. The genes are TRBV20-1 and TRBJ1-4; 7 nucleotides align to TRBD1. There are 15 residues in the CDR3. The germline V gene encodes CDR1 DFQATT and CDR2 SNEGSKA (reference sequence). The J segment lost 3 bases and the V segment lost 1 base, leaving 5 bases of the junction unmatched. The CDR3 nucleotides read TGCAGTGCTAGAGCCTCCGGGACAGCTAATGAAAAACTGTTTTTT. Its translation: CSARASGTANEKLFF.

CDR3 in amino acids: CASSSGPTYEQYV. The CDR3, as DNA: TGTGCCAGCAGCTCGGGGCCTACCTACGAGCAGTACGTC. The rearrangement links TRBV5-5 to TRBJ2-7; either TRBD1 or TRBD2 may fit D (5 bases each). CDR3 length: 13 residues. Germline lookup yields CDR1 SGHKS and CDR2 YYEKEE (reference sequence). V shed 3 bases and J shed 2 bases, with 9 bases lying between them.